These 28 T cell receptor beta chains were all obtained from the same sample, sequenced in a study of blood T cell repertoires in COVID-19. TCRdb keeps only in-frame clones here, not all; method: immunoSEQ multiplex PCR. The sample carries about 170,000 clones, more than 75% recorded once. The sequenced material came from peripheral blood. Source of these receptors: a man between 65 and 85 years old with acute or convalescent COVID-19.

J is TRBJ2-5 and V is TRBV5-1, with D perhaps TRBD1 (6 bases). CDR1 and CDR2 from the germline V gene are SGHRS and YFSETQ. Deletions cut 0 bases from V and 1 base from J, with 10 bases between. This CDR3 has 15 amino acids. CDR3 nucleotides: TGCGCCAGCAGCTTGGGTGGGGGCCCCCAAGAGACCCAGTACTTC. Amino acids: CASSLGGGPQETQYF.

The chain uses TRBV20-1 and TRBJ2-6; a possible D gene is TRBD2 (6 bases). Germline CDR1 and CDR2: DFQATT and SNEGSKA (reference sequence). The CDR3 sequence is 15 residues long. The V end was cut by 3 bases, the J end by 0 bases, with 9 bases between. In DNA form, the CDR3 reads TGCAGTGCTAGTAGGAGGGCCTCTGGGGCCAACGTCCTGACTTTC. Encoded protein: CSASRRASGANVLTF.

The CDR3 protein is CASSEVQGGGDTQYF. The CDR3 DNA reads TGTGCCAGCAGTGAAGTACAGGGGGGTGGAGATACGCAGTATTTT. The chain links TRBV6-1 to TRBJ2-3; TRBD1 aligns across 8 bases. The CDR3 has 15 residues. Trimming cost V 1 base and J 5 bases; bases outside gene matches: 5. Germline values: CDR1 MNHNS, CDR2 SASEGT.

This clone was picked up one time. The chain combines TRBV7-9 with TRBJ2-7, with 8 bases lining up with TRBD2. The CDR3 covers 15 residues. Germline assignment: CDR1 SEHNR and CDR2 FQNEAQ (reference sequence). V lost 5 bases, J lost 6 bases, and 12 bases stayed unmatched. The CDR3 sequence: CASSLGGARWGEQYF. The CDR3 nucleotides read TGTGCCAGCAGCCTCGGGGGGGCCCGGTGGGGCGAGCAGTACTTC.

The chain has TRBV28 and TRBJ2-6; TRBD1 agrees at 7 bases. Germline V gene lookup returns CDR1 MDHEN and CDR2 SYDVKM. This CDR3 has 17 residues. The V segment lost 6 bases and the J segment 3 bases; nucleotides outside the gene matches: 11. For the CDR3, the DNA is TGTGCCAGCAGCCCCGAGACAGGGCCGCGTGGGGCCAACGTCCTGACTTTC. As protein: CASSPETGPRGANVLTF.

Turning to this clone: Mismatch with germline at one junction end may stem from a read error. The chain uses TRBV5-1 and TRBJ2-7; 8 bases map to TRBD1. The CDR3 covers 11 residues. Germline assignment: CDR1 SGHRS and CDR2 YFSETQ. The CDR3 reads CASSPGQDTDF. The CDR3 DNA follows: TGCGCCAGCAGCCCGGGACAGGACACCGACTTC.

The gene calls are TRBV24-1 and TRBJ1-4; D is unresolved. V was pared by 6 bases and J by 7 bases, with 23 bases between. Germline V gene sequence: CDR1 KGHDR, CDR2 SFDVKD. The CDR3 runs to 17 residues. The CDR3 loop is CATSSPDPQWGGEKLFF. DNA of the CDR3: TGTGCCACCAGTTCCCCAGACCCACAATGGGGAGGTGAAAAACTGTTTTTT.

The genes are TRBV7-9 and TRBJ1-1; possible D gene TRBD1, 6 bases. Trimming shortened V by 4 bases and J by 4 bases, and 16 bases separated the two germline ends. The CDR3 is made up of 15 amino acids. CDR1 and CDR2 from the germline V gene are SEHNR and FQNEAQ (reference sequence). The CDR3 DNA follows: TGTGCCAGCAGCTACTACAGGGAGAGGGGCACTGAAGCTTTCTTT. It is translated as CASSYYRERGTEAFF.

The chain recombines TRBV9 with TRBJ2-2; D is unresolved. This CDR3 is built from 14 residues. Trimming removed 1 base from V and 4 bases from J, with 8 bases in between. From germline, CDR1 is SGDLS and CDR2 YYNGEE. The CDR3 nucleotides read TGTGCCAGCAGCGTAAGAAGTAGCACCGGGGAGCTGTTTTTT. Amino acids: CASSVRSSTGELFF.

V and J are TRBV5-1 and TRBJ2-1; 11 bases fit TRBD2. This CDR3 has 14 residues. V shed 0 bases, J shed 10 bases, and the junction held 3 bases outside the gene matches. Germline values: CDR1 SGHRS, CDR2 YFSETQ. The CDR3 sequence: CASSLALAGGEQFF. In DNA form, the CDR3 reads TGCGCCAGCAGCTTGGCCCTAGCGGGAGGAGAGCAGTTCTTC.

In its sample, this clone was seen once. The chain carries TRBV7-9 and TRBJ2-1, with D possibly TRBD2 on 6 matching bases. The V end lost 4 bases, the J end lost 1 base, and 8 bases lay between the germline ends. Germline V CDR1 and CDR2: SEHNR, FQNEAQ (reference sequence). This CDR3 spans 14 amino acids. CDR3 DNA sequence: TGTGCCAGCAGCTCGGGGAGGTCCTACAATGAGCAGTTCTTC. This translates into CASSSGRSYNEQFF.

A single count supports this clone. The CDR3: CASIGPDYSYEQYF. The CDR3 nucleotides are TGTGCCAGCATAGGGCCGGACTACTCCTACGAGCAGTACTTC. This sequence joins TRBV2 and TRBJ2-7, with a weak D call TRBD2 (6 bases). Trimming shortened V by 7 bases and J by 0 bases, and 13 bases separated the two germline ends. The CDR3 consists of 14 residues. Germline V gene data show CDR1 as SNHLY and CDR2 as FYNNEI.

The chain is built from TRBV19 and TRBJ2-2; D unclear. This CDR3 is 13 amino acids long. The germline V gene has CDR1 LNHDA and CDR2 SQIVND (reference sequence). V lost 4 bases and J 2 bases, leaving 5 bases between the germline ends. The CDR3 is CASSRGNTGELFF. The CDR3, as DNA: TGTGCCAGTAGTAGAGGTAACACCGGGGAGCTGTTTTTT. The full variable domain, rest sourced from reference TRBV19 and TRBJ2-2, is DGGITQSPKYLFRKEGQNVTLSCEQNLNHDAMYWYRQDPGQGLRLIYYSQIVNDFQKGDIAEGYSVSREKKESFPLTVTSAQKNPTAFYLCASSRGNTGELFFGEGSRLTVL.

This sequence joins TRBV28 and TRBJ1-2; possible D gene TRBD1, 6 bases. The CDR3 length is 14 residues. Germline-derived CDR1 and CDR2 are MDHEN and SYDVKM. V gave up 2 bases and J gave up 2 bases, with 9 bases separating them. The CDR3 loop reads CASSLPQGNYGYTF. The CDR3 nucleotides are TGTGCCAGCAGTTTACCTCAGGGGAACTATGGCTACACCTTC.

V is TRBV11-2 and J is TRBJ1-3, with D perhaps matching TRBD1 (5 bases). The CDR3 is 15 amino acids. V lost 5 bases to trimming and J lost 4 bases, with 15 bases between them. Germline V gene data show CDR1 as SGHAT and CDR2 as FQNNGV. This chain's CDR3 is CASSRTTGSGNTIYF. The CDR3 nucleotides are TGTGCCAGCAGCCGTACTACAGGTTCGGGAAACACCATATATTTT.

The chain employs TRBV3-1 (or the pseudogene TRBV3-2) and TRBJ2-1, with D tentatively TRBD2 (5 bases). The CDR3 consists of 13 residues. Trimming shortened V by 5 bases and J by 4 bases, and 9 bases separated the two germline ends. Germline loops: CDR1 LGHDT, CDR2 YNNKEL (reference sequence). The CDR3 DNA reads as TGTGCCAGCAGCGGAGGAACTTACAATGAGCAGTTCTTC. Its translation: CASSGGTYNEQFF.

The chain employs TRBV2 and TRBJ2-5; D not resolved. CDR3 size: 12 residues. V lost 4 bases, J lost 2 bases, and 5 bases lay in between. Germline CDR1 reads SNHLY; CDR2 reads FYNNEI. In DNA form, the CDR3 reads TGTGCCAGCAGTGTCGGGCAAGAGACCCAGTACTTC. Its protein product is CASSVGQETQYF.

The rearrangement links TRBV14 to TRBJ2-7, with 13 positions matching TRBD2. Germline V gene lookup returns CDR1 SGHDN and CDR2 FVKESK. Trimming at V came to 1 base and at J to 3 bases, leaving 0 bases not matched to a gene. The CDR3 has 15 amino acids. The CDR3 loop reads CASSQGLAGGYEQYF. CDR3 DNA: TGTGCCAGCAGCCAAGGACTAGCGGGAGGCTACGAGCAGTACTTC. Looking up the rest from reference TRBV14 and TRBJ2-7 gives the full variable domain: EAGVTQFPSHSVIEKGQTVTLRCDPISGHDNLYWYRRVMGKEIKFLLHFVKESKQDESGMPNNRFLAERTGGTYSTLKVQPAELEDSGVYFCASSQGLAGGYEQYFGPGTRLTVT.

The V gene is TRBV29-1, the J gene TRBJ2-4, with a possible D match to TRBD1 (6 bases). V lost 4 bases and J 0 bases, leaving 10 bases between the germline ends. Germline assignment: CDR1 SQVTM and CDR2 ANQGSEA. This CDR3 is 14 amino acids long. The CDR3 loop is CSVAQGRAKNIQYF. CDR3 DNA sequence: TGCAGCGTTGCCCAGGGGAGAGCCAAAAACATTCAGTACTTC.

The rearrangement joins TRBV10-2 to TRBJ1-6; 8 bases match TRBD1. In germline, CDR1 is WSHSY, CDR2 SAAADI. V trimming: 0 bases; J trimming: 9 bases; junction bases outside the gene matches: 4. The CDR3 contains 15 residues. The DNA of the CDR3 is TGCGCCAGCAGTGAGTCGACCAGGGGGCTTTCACCCCTCCACTTT. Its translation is CASSESTRGLSPLHF.

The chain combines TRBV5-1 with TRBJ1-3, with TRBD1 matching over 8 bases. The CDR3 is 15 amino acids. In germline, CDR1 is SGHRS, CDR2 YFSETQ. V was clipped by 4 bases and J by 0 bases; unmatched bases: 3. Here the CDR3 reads CASSQGASSGNTIYF. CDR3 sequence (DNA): TGCGCCAGCAGCCAGGGGGCGAGCTCTGGAAACACCATATATTTT.

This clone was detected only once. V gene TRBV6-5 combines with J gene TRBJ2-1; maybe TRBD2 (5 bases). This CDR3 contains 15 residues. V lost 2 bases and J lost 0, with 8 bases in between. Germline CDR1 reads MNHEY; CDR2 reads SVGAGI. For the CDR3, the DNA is TGTGCCAGCAGTTACCGACTAAGCTCCTACAATGAGCAGTTCTTC. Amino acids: CASSYRLSSYNEQFF.

CDR3 protein: CASSPGRGRTTQYF. In nucleotides, the CDR3 is TGCGCCAGCAGTCCCGGGCGGGGAAGGACTACGCAGTATTTT. The rearrangement uses TRBV4-3 and TRBJ2-3; tentatively, D is TRBD2 (6 bases). The V gene's germline CDR1 is LGHNA and CDR2 YSLEER. V was trimmed by 6 bases and J by 8 bases, leaving 18 bases between them. This CDR3 has 14 residues.

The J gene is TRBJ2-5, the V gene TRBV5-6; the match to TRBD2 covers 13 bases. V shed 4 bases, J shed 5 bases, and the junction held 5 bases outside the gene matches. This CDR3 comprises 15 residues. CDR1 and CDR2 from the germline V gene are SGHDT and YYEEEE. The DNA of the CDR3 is TGTGCCAGCAGCCTCCGACTAGCGGGAGGTGAGACCCAGTACTTC. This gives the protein CASSLRLAGGETQYF.

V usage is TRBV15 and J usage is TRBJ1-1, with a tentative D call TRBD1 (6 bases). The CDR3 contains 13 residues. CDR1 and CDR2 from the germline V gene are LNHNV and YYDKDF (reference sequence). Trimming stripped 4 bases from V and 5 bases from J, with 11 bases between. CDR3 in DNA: TGTGCCACCAGCACTAAACAGGGAACTGAAGCTTTCTTT. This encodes CATSTKQGTEAFF.

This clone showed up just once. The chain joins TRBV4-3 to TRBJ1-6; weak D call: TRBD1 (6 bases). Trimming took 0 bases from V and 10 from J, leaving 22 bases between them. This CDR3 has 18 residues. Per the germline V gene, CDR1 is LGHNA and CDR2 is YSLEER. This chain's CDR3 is CASSQELDLQGLKSPLHF. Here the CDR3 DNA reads TGCGCCAGCAGCCAAGAGCTTGACTTGCAGGGGTTAAAGTCACCCCTCCACTTT.

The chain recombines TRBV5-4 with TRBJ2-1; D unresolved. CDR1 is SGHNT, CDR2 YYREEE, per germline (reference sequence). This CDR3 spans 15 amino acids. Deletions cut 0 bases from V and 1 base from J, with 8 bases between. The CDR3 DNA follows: TGTGCCAGCAGCTTGGGACAACCTTCCTACAATGAGCAGTTCTTC. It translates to CASSLGQPSYNEQFF.

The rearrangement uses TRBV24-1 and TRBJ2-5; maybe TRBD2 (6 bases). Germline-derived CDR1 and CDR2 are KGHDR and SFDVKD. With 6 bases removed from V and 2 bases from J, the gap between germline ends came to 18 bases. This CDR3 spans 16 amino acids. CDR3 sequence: CATSQSPAGLQETQYF. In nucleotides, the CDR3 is TGTGCCACCAGTCAGTCGCCAGCCGGACTACAAGAGACCCAGTACTTC.